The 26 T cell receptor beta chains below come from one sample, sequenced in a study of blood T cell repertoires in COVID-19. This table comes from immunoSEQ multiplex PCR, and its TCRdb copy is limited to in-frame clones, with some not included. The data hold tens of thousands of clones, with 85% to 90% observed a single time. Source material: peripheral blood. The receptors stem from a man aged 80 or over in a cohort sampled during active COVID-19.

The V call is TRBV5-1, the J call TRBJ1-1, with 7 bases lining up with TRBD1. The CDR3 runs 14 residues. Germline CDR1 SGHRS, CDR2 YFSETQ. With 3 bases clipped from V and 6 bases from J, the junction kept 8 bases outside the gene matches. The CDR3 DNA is TGCGCCAGCAGCTCCCAGACAGGGTACTCTGAAGCTTTCTTT. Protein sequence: CASSSQTGYSEAFF. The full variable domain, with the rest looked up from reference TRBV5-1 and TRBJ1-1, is KAGVTQTPRYLIKTRGQQVTLSCSPISGHRSVSWYQQTPGQGLQFLFEYFSETQRNKGNFPGRFSGRQFSNSRSEMNVSTLELGDSALYLCASSSQTGYSEAFFGQGTRLTVV.

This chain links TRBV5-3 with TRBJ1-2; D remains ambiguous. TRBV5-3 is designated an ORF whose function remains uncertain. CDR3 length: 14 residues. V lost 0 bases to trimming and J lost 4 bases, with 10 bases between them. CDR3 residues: CARSLERGIYGYTF. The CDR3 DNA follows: TGTGCCAGAAGCTTGGAACGGGGAATCTATGGCTACACCTTC.

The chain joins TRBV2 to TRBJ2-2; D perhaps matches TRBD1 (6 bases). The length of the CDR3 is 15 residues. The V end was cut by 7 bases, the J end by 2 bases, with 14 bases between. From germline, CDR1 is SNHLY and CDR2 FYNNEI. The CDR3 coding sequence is TGTGCCAGCATCTCAGGGGCGCCCAACACCGGGGAGCTGTTTTTT. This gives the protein CASISGAPNTGELFF.

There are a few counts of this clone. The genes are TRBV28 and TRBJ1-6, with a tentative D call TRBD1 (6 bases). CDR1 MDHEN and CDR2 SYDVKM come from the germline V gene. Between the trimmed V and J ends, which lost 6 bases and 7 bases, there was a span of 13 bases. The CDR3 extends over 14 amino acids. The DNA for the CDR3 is TGTGCCAGCAGCCTAGGGGGGGAAAATTCACCCCTCCACTTT. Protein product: CASSLGGENSPLHF.

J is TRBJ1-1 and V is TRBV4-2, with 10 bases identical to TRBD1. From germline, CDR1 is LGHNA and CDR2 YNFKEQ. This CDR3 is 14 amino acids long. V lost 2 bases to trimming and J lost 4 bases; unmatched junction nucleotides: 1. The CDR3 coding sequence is TGTGCCAGCAGCCAAAGGACAGGGGGCACTGAAGCTTTCTTT. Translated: CASSQRTGGTEAFF.

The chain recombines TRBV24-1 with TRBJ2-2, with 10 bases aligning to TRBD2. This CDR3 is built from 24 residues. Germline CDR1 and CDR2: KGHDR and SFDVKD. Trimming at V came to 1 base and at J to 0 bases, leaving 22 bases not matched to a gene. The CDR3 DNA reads TGTGCCACCAGTGATTTTCTTAGCGGGGGGTCGGGCGAACATAACCTCGCGAACACCGGGGAGCTGTTTTTT. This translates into CATSDFLSGGSGEHNLANTGELFF.

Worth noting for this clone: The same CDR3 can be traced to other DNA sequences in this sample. The CDR3 sequence: CATSDPGYGYTF. The CDR3 DNA sequence: TGTGCCACCAGTGACCCAGGGTATGGCTACACCTTC. The rearrangement uses TRBV24-1 and TRBJ1-2; TRBD1 is a possible D gene (5 bases). The CDR3 consists of 12 residues. Trimming shortened V by 4 bases and J by 5 bases, and 7 bases separated the two germline ends. Germline CDR1 and CDR2: KGHDR and SFDVKD.

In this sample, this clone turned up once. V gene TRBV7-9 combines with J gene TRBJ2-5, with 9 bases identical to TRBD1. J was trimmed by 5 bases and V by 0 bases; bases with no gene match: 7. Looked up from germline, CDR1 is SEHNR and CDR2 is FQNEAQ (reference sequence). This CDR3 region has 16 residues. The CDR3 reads CASSLAPGQGTETQYF. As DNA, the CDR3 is TGTGCCAGCAGCTTAGCTCCGGGACAGGGTACGGAGACCCAGTACTTC.

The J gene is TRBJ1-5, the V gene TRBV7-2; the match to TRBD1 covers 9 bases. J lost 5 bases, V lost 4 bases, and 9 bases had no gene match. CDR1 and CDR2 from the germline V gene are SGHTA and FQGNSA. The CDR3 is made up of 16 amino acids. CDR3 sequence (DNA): TGTGCCAGCAGCTGGTTCACAGGGGGCGCGGATCAGCCCCAGCATTTT. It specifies CASSWFTGGADQPQHF.

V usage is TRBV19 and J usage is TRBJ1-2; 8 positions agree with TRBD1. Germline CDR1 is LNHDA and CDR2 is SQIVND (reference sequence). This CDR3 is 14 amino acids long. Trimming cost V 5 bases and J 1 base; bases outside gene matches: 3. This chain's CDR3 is CASSGQGINYGYTF. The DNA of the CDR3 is TGTGCCAGTAGTGGACAGGGAATTAACTATGGCTACACCTTC.

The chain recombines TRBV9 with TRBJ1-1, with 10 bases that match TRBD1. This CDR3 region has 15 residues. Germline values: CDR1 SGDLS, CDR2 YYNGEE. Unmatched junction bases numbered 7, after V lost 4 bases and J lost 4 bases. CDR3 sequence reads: CASSTTGQGSTEAFF. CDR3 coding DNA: TGTGCCAGCAGCACAACGGGACAGGGGAGCACTGAAGCTTTCTTT.

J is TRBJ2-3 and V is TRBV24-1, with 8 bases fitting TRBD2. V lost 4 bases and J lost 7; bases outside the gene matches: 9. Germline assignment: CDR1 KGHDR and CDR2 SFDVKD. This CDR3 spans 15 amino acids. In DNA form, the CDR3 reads TGTGCCACCAGTGACGGGGGGGCTGGGTCATATACGCAGTATTTT. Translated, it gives CATSDGGAGSYTQYF.

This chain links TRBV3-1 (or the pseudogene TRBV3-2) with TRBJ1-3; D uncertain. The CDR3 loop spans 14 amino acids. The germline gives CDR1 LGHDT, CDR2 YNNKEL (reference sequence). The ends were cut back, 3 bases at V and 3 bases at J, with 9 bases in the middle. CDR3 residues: CASSHQTRGNTIYF. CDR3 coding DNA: TGTGCCAGCAGCCACCAGACACGTGGAAACACCATATATTTT.

CDR3 bases: TGTGCCAGCAGAACGCAGGGGGACACTGAAGCTTTCTTT. Translation: CASRTQGDTEAFF. V is TRBV6-6 and J is TRBJ1-1; the match to TRBD1 covers 7 bases. The CDR3 sequence is 13 residues long. Per germline, CDR1 MNHNY and CDR2 SVGAGI (reference sequence). With V trimmed by 6 bases and J by 3 bases, 4 bases remained unmatched.

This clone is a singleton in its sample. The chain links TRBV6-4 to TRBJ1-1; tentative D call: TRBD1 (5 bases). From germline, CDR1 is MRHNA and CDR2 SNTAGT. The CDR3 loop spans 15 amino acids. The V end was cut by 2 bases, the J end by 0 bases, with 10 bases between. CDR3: CASSDHPGLNTEAFF. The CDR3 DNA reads TGTGCCAGCAGTGACCACCCAGGGCTGAACACTGAAGCTTTCTTT.

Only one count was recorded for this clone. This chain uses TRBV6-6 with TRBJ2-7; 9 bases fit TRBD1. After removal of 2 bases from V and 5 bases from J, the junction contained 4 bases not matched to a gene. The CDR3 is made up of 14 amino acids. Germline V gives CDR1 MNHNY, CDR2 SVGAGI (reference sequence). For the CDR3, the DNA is TGTGCCAGCAGTTACAGGACAGGGGACCACGAGCAGTACGTC. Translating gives CASSYRTGDHEQYV.

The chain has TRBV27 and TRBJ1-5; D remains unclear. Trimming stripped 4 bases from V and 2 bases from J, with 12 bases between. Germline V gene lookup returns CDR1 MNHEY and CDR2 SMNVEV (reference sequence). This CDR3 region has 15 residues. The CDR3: CASSSAGLGNQPQHF. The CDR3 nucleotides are TGTGCCAGCAGTTCCGCGGGCCTCGGCAATCAGCCCCAGCATTTT.

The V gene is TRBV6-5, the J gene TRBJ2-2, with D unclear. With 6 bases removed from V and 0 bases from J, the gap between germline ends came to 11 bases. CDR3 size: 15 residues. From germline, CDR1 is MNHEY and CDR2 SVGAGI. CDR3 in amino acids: CASRRGPTNTGELFF. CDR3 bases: TGTGCCAGCAGGCGTGGGCCAACGAACACCGGGGAGCTGTTTTTT.

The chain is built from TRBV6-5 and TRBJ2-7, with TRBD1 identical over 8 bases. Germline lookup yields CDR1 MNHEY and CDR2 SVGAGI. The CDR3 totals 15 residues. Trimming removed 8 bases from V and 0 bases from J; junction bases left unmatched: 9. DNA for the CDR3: TGTGCCAGCGAAAAGGGACAGGCAAGCTCCTACGAGCAGTACGTC. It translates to CASEKGQASSYEQYV.

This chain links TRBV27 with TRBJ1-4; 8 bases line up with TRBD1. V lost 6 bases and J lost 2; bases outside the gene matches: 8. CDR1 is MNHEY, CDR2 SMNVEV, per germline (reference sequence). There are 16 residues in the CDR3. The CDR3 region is CASSKTGVVTNEKLFF. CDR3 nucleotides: TGTGCCAGCAGCAAGACAGGGGTGGTTACTAATGAAAAACTGTTTTTT.

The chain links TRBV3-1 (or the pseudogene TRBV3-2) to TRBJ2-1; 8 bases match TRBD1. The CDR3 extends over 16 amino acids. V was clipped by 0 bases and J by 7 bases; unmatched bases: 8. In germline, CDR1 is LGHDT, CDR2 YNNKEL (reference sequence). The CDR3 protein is CASSQDGAGGWNEQFF. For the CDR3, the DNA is TGTGCCAGCAGCCAAGACGGGGCAGGGGGCTGGAATGAGCAGTTCTTC.

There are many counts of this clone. CDR3 in DNA: TGTGCCAGTACCTCCGGGACAGGGCTGCAGGAGCAGTTCTTC. Protein: CASTSGTGLQEQFF. The V gene is TRBV19, the J gene TRBJ2-1; 9 bases agree with TRBD1. The germline gives CDR1 LNHDA, CDR2 SQIVND (reference sequence). V lost 7 bases, J lost 10 bases, and 11 bases stayed unmatched. The CDR3 is 14 residues long.

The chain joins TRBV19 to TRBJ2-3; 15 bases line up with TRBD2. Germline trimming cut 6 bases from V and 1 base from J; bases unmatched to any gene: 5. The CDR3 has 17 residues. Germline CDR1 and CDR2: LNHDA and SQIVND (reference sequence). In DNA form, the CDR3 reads TGTGCCAGTAGCGGACTAGCGGGGGGGCGGGGCACAGATACGCAGTATTTT. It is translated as CASSGLAGGRGTDTQYF.

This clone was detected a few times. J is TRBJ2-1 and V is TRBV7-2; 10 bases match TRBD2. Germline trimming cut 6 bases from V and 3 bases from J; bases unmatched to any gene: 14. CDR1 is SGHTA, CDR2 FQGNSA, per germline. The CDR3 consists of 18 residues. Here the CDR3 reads CASSYTAQKRGGYNEQFF. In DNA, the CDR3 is TGTGCCAGCAGTTATACCGCCCAAAAGCGGGGGGGCTACAATGAGCAGTTCTTC.

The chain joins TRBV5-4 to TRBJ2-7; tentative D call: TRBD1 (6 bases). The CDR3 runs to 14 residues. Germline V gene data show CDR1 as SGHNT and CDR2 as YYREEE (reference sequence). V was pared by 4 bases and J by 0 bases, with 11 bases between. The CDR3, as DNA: TGTGCCAGCAGCGTCCAGGGGACCTCCTACGAGCAGTACGTC. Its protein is CASSVQGTSYEQYV.

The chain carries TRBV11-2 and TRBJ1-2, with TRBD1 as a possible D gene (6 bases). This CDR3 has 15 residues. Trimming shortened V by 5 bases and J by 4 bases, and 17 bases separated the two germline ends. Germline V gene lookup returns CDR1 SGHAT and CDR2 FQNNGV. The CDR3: CASSPQGGQIYGYTF. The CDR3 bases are TGTGCCAGCAGCCCCCAGGGCGGACAGATCTATGGCTACACCTTC.